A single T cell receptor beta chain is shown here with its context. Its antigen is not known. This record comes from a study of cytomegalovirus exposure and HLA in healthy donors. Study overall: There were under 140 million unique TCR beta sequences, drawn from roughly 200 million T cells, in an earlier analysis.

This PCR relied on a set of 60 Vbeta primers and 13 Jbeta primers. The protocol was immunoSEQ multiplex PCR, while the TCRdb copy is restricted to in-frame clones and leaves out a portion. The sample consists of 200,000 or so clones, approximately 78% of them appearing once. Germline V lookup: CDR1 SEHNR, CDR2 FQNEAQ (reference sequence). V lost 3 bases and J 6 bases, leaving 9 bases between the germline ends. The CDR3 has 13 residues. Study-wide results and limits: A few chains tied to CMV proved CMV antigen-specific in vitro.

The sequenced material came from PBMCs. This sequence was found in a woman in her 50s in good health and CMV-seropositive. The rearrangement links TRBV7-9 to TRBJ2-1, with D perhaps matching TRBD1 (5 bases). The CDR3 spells CASSFQGSNEQFF. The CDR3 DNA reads TGTGCCAGCAGCTTTCAGGGTAGCAATGAGCAGTTCTTC.